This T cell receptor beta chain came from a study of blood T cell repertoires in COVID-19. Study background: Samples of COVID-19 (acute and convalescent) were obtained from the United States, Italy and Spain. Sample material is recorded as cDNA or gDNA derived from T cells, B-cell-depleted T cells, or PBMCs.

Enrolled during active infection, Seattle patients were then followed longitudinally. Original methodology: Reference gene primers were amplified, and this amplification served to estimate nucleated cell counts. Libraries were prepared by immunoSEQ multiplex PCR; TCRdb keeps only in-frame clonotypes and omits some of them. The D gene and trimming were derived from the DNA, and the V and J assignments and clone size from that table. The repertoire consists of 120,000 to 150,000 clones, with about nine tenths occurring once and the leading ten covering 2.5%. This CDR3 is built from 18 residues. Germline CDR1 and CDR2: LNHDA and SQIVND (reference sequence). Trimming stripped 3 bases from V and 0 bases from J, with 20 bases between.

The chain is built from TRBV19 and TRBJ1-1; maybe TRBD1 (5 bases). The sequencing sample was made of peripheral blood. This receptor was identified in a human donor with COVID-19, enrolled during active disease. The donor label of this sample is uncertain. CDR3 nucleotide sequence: TGTGCCAGTAGTATCTTCGCCGACAGTGCTCAGGTGAACACTGAAGCTTTCTTT. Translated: CASSIFADSAQVNTEAFF.